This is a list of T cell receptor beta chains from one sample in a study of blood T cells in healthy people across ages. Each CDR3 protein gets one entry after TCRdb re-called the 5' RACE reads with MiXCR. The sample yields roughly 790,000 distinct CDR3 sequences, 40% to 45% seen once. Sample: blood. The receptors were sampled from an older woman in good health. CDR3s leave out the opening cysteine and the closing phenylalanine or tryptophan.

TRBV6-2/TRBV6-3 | ASSYERDRGNTKVLAGRPYEQF
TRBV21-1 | ASSKVTPAGGGEQY
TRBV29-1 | SVDPRGLAVNNEQF
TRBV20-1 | SAGSTIGNEQF
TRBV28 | ASSLGTGQREQY
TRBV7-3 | ASSATSGETQY
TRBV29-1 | SVGRVTGELF
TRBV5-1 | ASSLEWRGGPRSEQY
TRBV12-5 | ASGLVVGGRNQPQH
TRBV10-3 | ATSMANEQY
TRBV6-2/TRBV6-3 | ASSYSTSIYGYT
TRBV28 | ASIPGQGNQPQH
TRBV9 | ASSVGHTRSTDTQY
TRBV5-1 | ASSLAAETGSYEQY